Listed below are T cell receptor beta chains from one sample, sequenced in a study of T cell responses to AZD1222 COVID-19 vaccine. The assay was immunoSEQ multiplex PCR, and TCRdb's table has in-frame clones only and misses some. The sample contains 120,000 to 150,000 clones, about 86% of which appear only once. The source material was peripheral blood, sampled 28 days after the second AZD1222 dose. The receptors come from an adult who received the AZD1222 COVID-19 vaccine. Both conserved end residues are part of each CDR3. A D gene is named only where the DNA matches it firmly. Only some rows state a clone size, as once, few, many or a class for expanded clones.

TRBV5-1	NA	TRBJ1-1	NA	14	TGCGCCAGCAGCAAAGGGACCGGGGGCACTGAAGCTTTCTTT	CASSKGTGGTEAFF
TRBV3-1/TRBV3-2	NA	TRBJ1-1	NA	15	TGTGCCAGCAGCCACGGAGGACAGCTGAACACTGAAGCTTTCTTT	CASSHGGQLNTEAFF
TRBV6-1	NA	TRBJ2-7	NA	16	TGTGCCAGCAGTGAAGGGGTTGGCGAGACCTCCTACGAGCAGTACTTC	CASSEGVGETSYEQYF
TRBV12-3/TRBV12-4	NA	TRBJ1-2	NA	11	TGTGCCAGCAGTTTAGGATATGGCTACACCTTC	CASSLGYGYTF
TRBV6-5	NA	TRBJ2-7	TRBD1	14	TGTGCCGGTGGGGACAGGGTAAGGTTTTACGAGCAGTACTTC	CAGGDRVRFYEQYF
TRBV7-2	NA	TRBJ2-1	TRBD2	14	TGTGCCAGCAGCTTAAGCGGGAGCTACAATGAGCAGTTCTTC	CASSLSGSYNEQFF
TRBV5-1	NA	TRBJ2-1	NA	15	TGCGCCAGCAGCTTGGTCGCGGCGGGCGGAAATGAGCAGTTCTTC	CASSLVAAGGNEQFF
TRBV29-1	once	TRBJ2-5	NA	11	TGCAGCGTTTCAATCGGGGAGACCCAGTACTTC	CSVSIGETQYF
TRBV5-1	once	TRBJ2-1	NA	16	TGCGCCAGCAGCTTGGCAGGGGGGAGCTCCTACAATGAGCAGTTCTTC	CASSLAGGSSYNEQFF
TRBV7-9	NA	TRBJ1-1	NA	14	TGTGCCAGCAAGTTACGGGCCGGGAACACTGAAGCTTTCTTT	CASKLRAGNTEAFF
TRBV2	NA	TRBJ2-7	NA	12	TGTGCCAGCGCGGGGAGCTCCTACGAGCAGTACTTC	CASAGSSYEQYF
TRBV6-6	once	TRBJ2-5	TRBD2	16	TGTGCCAGCAGTTACTCGGGACTAGCGAGGTGGGAGACCCAGTACTTC	CASSYSGLARWETQYF
TRBV29-1	NA	TRBJ2-7	NA	12	TGCAGCGTTCGAGACCCTGGGTCCGAGCAGTACTTC	CSVRDPGSEQYF
TRBV9	NA	TRBJ2-3	NA	12	TGTGCCAGCAGCGTAGAGGGAGATACGCAGTATTTT	CASSVEGDTQYF
TRBV12-3/TRBV12-4	NA	TRBJ2-1	NA	12	TGTGCCAGCAGTTTAGGAGGGCAGATGAAGTTCTTC	CASSLGGQMKFF
TRBV4-2	NA	TRBJ2-2	NA	17	TGTGCCAGCAGCCAACTAGACTCCCGAGGGTCCTCCGGGGAGCTGTTTTTT	CASSQLDSRGSSGELFF
TRBV7-2	NA	TRBJ1-5	TRBD1	15	TGTGCCAGCAGCCTCAGACAGGGGGCAGGGCAGCCCCAGCATTTT	CASSLRQGAGQPQHF
TRBV10-3	NA	TRBJ1-2	NA	13	TGTGCCACACAGCGGGGGGCGGTGGGCGGCTACACCTTC	CATQRGAVGGYTF
TRBV27	NA	TRBJ1-6	NA	12	TGTGCCAGCAGTCGAACTAATTCACCCCTCCACTTT	CASSRTNSPLHF
TRBV19	NA	TRBJ1-3	NA	14	TGTGCCAGTAGTAGGGGGAGCTCTGGAAACACCATATATTTT	CASSRGSSGNTIYF
TRBV18	few	TRBJ2-5	TRBD2	17	TGTGCCAGCTCACCAATAATACTAGCGGAGGGGCCAGAGACCCAGTACTTC	CASSPIILAEGPETQYF
TRBV2	few	TRBJ2-7	NA	14	TGTGCCAGCAGCACCGGGACTGGGGGCTACGAGCAGTACTTC	CASSTGTGGYEQYF
TRBV10-2	few	TRBJ1-2	TRBD1	12	TGCGCCGGAGGAGGGGGCGGCTATGGCTACACCTTC	CAGGGGGYGYTF
TRBV18	NA	TRBJ2-7	NA	13	TGTGCCAGCTCACCACCGACCCCCGGGGAGCAGTACTTC	CASSPPTPGEQYF
TRBV5-1	NA	TRBJ1-3	NA	15	TGCGCCAGCAGCTTGGGGACAGCGGATGGAAACACCATATATTTT	CASSLGTADGNTIYF
TRBV5-1	NA	TRBJ2-5	TRBD1	17	TGCGCCAGCAGCTTGATCCTGCGGGACAGGGACCAAGAGACCCAGTACTTC	CASSLILRDRDQETQYF
TRBV6-5	NA	TRBJ1-2	NA	15	TGTGCCAGCAAACCTGGACAGTTCGCACTCTATGGCTACACCTTC	CASKPGQFALYGYTF
TRBV2	NA	TRBJ1-5	NA	13	TGTGCCAGCACTTGGTCTAGCAATCAGCCCCAGCATTTT	CASTWSSNQPQHF
TRBV6-1	few	TRBJ2-2	NA	14	TGTGCCAGCAGTGAAGCTGGGGCACCCGGGGAGCTGTTTTTT	CASSEAGAPGELFF
TRBV5-1	NA	TRBJ2-2	NA	14	TGCGCCAGCCTGGGGGCCGCGAACACCGGGGAGCTGTTTTTT	CASLGAANTGELFF
TRBV11-2	NA	TRBJ1-3	NA	15	TGTGCCAGCAGTTGGTCGGAGGGTTCTGGAAACACCATATATTTT	CASSWSEGSGNTIYF